The 8 T cell receptor beta chains given below trace back to one sample, sequenced in a study of identical twins. TCRdb passed the 5' RACE reads through MiXCR, listing each CDR3 protein once. The sample includes about 340,000 distinct CDR3 sequences, about 12% seen only once; the top ten take just over 7%. The same data also contributed to another study, on yellow fever vaccine responses in identical twins.

The sequenced sample was CD8+ T cells sorted from blood. The receptors shown here come from a woman aged 18-29 years in good health.

In its sample, this clonotype was seen a few times. V and J are TRBV6-2 or TRBV6-3 and TRBJ2-7, with TRBD1 as a possible D gene (6 bases). Germline values: CDR1 MNHEY, CDR2 SVGEGT. V dropped 2 bases and J dropped 0 bases, with 8 bases sitting between them. The CDR3 has 14 residues. CDR3 DNA sequence: TGTGCCAGCAGTTACGGGACATTCTCCTACGAGCAGTACGTC. It encodes CASSYGTFSYEQYV.

This rearrangement joins TRBV24-1 to TRBJ1-2, with no clear D. The CDR3 length is 14 residues. Germline CDR1 is KGHDR and CDR2 is SFDVKD. V lost 3 bases and J lost 4, with 11 bases in between. Here the CDR3 DNA reads TGTGCCACCAGTGATCGAACCACAAGCTATGGCTACACCTTC. Protein sequence: CATSDRTTSYGYTF.

This clonotype has ten or more counts. This chain links TRBV12-3 or TRBV12-4 with TRBJ2-7; D could derive from TRBD1 or TRBD2 (5 bases each). V was shortened by 3 bases and J by 1 base, with 10 bases between the two germline ends. This CDR3 spans 14 amino acids. The chain's CDR3 is CASSFAGASYEQYF. The CDR3 DNA reads TGTGCCAGCAGTTTCGCCGGGGCTTCCTACGAGCAGTACTTC.

The chain has TRBV2 and TRBJ2-7; D is ambiguous. CDR1 is SNHLY, CDR2 FYNNEI, per germline. V gave up 7 bases and J gave up 3 bases, with 16 bases separating them. The CDR3 totals 14 residues. CDR3 protein: CASIPDLTDYEQYF. The CDR3 DNA reads as TGTGCCAGCATTCCCGACCTTACCGACTACGAGCAGTACTTC.

This clonotype occurred a few times. This chain joins TRBV12-3 or TRBV12-4 and TRBJ2-7, with 15 nucleotides matching TRBD2. V was clipped by 5 bases and J by 0 bases; unmatched bases: 5. The CDR3 runs to 17 residues. The chain's CDR3 is CASSKGLAGGGSYEQYF. For the CDR3, the DNA is TGTGCCAGCAGTAAGGGACTAGCGGGAGGAGGCTCCTACGAGCAGTACTTC.

The chain joins TRBV9 to TRBJ2-7; possibly TRBD1 for D (6 bases). Germline CDR1 is SGDLS and CDR2 is YYNGEE. With 4 bases removed from V and 0 bases from J, the gap between germline ends came to 14 bases. The CDR3 consists of 15 residues. The CDR3 protein is CASSPEMDSSYEQYF. CDR3 bases: TGTGCCAGCAGCCCAGAGATGGACAGCTCCTACGAGCAGTACTTC.

There are a few counts of this clonotype. In DNA, the CDR3 is TGCAGTGCTAGAGGGGCTAGCACAGATACGCAGTATTTT. As protein: CSARGASTDTQYF. The rearrangement links TRBV20-1 to TRBJ2-3; the D is unclear. With 1 base removed from V and 0 bases from J, the gap between germline ends came to 5 bases. Germline V gene lookup returns CDR1 DFQATT and CDR2 SNEGSKA (reference sequence). The CDR3 runs to 13 residues.

This clonotype was counted at least ten times. The CDR3 DNA is TGTGCCAGCAGTCCGACAGGGAGCGGGTCCGAGCAGTACTTC. It specifies CASSPTGSGSEQYF. This chain joins TRBV6-1 and TRBJ2-7; D is possibly TRBD1 (7 bases). The ends were cut back, 5 bases at V and 6 bases at J, with 17 bases in the middle. This CDR3 contains 14 residues. The germline CDR1 and CDR2 sequences are MNHNS and SASEGT.